These 19 T cell receptor beta chains came from one sample sequenced in a study of Tregs in tolerant kidney transplant recipients. Recipients received nonmyeloablative bone marrow transplants from related graft donors, with transient mixed chimerism. Measured with immunoSEQ multiplex PCR; TCRdb has only the in-frame clones, and not every one. In the table there are 20,000 to 25,000 clones, roughly 80% of which are singletons. The sample consisted of CD8+ T cells from blood (PBMCs), taken 6 months after the transplant. The source of these receptors is a human patient who received a combined kidney and bone marrow transplant. Some T cells could come from the graft donor.

The rearrangement uses TRBV5-1 and TRBJ2-2, with D perhaps matching TRBD2 (6 bases). The CDR3 is made up of 15 amino acids. Germline V gene data show CDR1 as SGHRS and CDR2 as YFSETQ. V gave up 1 base and J gave up 4 bases, with 11 bases separating them. The CDR3 region has the DNA TGCGCCAGCAGCTTGACGGGAGAGGCCACCGGGGAGCTGTTTTTT. Amino acids: CASSLTGEATGELFF.

This clone has only a few counts. Other DNA sequences in this specimen translate into the identical CDR3. The chain links TRBV7-9 to TRBJ1-2, with 8 bases matching TRBD1. CDR1 and CDR2 (germline): SEHNR, FQNEAQ (reference sequence). This CDR3 spans 14 amino acids. Germline trimming cut 5 bases from V and 4 bases from J; bases unmatched to any gene: 6. The CDR3 sequence is CASSPGTGIYGYTF. Written as DNA, the CDR3 is TGTGCCAGCAGCCCCGGGACAGGAATCTATGGCTACACCTTC.

The chain employs TRBV2 and TRBJ1-2; TRBD1 is a possible D gene (5 bases). The germline V gene has CDR1 SNHLY and CDR2 FYNNEI. The V end was cut by 5 bases, the J end by 8 bases, with 15 bases between. The CDR3 runs 13 residues. Written as DNA, the CDR3 is TGTGCCAGCAGTTCTACCGAAGGGGCGGGCTACACCTTC. Translating it yields CASSSTEGAGYTF. Based on the CDR3 plus reference TRBV2 and TRBJ1-2, the full variable domain is EPEVTQTPSHQVTQMGQEVILRCVPISNHLYFYWYRQILGQKVEFLVSFYNNEISEKSEIFDDQFSVERPDGSNFTLKIRSTKLEDSAMYFCASSSTEGAGYTFGSGTRLTVV.

The chain links TRBV7-8 to TRBJ2-1, with D unresolved. The CDR3 contains 12 residues. Germline CDR1 and CDR2: SGHVS and FQNEAQ. V lost 5 bases to trimming and J lost 7 bases, with 9 bases between them. CDR3 sequence reads: CASSGAENEQFF. As DNA, the CDR3 is TGTGCCAGCAGCGGAGCCGAGAATGAGCAGTTCTTC. Based on the CDR3 plus reference TRBV7-8 and TRBJ2-1, the full variable domain is GAGVSQSPRYKVAKRGQDVALRCDPISGHVSLFWYQQALGQGPEFLTYFQNEAQLDKSGLPSDRFFAERPEGSVSTLKIQRTQQEDSAVYLCASSGAENEQFFGPGTRLTVL.

Of note for this clone: Within the sample, other DNA sequences also encode this same CDR3. The gene calls are TRBV4-1 and TRBJ1-2; D is ambiguous. The CDR3 has 13 amino acids. The germline V gene has CDR1 MGHRA and CDR2 YSYEKL. The germline V and J ends were trimmed by 4 bases and 1 base, with 7 bases remaining between them. This CDR3 reads CASSPGLNYGYTF. The CDR3 DNA reads as TGCGCCAGCAGCCCCGGACTTAACTATGGCTACACCTTC.

In its sample, this clone was seen once. The chain is built from TRBV13 and TRBJ2-1, with D possibly TRBD1 on 8 matching bases. The germline V gene encodes CDR1 PRHDT and CDR2 FYEKMQ (reference sequence). V lost 5 bases and J 5 bases, leaving 13 bases between the germline ends. The CDR3 has 14 amino acids. CDR3 coding DNA: TGTGCCAGCAGCCTAACAGGGGGGGACAATGAGCAGTTCTTC. Amino acid sequence: CASSLTGGDNEQFF.

The J gene is TRBJ1-5, the V gene TRBV19, with D perhaps matching TRBD1 (6 bases). The CDR3 is 13 amino acids. The germline CDR1 and CDR2 sequences are LNHDA and SQIVND (reference sequence). Trimming removed 4 bases from V and 5 bases from J, with 9 bases in between. The CDR3 here is CASSTTGYQPQHF. CDR3 DNA sequence: TGTGCCAGTAGTACCACAGGGTATCAGCCCCAGCATTTT.

V usage is TRBV5-6 and J usage is TRBJ2-7, with 9 bases lining up with TRBD1. The CDR3 has 16 residues. Germline loops: CDR1 SGHDT, CDR2 YYEEEE. Trimming at V came to 5 bases and at J to 5 bases, leaving 14 bases not matched to a gene. The CDR3 region is CASSPIGTGLENEQYF. The CDR3 DNA reads TGTGCCAGCAGTCCCATCGGGACAGGGTTGGAGAACGAGCAGTACTTC.

The V call is TRBV4-1, the J call TRBJ2-3, with TRBD1 identical over 9 bases. In germline, CDR1 is MGHRA, CDR2 YSYEKL. This CDR3 is 15 amino acids long. The V gene end was trimmed by 1 base and the J gene end by 2 bases; junction bases not matched to a gene: 1. CDR3 residues: CASSQGDRVTDTQYF. CDR3 nucleotide sequence: TGCGCCAGCAGCCAAGGGGACAGGGTCACAGATACGCAGTATTTT.

This sequence joins TRBV13 and TRBJ2-5; 11 bases match TRBD2. The J call is in doubt because the DNA end fits TRBJ2-7 better. The CDR3 runs to 17 residues. Germline V gene data show CDR1 as PRHDT and CDR2 as FYEKMQ (reference sequence). In DNA form, the CDR3 reads TGTGCCAGCAGCTTAGGGGGCCTAGCGGGAGGTTCCTACGAGCAGTACTTC. Translated, it gives CASSLGGLAGGSYEQYF.

The chain joins TRBV28 to TRBJ2-7; maybe TRBD1 (5 bases). The germline V and J ends were trimmed by 4 bases and 3 bases, with 13 bases remaining between them. This CDR3 comprises 14 residues. The germline gives CDR1 MDHEN, CDR2 SYDVKM. The CDR3 here is CASSSETAYYEQYF. In DNA form, the CDR3 reads TGTGCCAGCAGTTCCGAGACAGCATACTACGAGCAGTACTTC.

V and J are TRBV11-2 and TRBJ2-7; D gene uncertain. The CDR3 runs to 12 residues. Trimming took off 1 base at V and 4 bases at J, with 5 bases between the two ends. The germline V gene encodes CDR1 SGHAT and CDR2 FQNNGV. The CDR3 DNA follows: TGTGCCAGCAGCTTAGGCGTATACGAGCAGTACTTC. Its protein product is CASSLGVYEQYF.

This chain joins TRBV6-5 and TRBJ2-2; the D gene is possibly TRBD1 (5 bases). With 1 base removed from V and 6 bases from J, the gap between germline ends came to 9 bases. The CDR3 consists of 14 residues. Per the germline V gene, CDR1 is MNHEY and CDR2 is SVGAGI. The CDR3 sequence is CASSYWQGAGELFF. As DNA, the CDR3 is TGTGCCAGCAGTTACTGGCAGGGCGCCGGGGAGCTGTTTTTT.

The J gene is TRBJ2-7, the V gene TRBV7-9; 7 nucleotides agree with TRBD1. The CDR3 spans 15 residues. CDR1 is SEHNR and CDR2 is FQNEAQ in the germline V gene (reference sequence). V was clipped by 5 bases and J by 0 bases; unmatched bases: 7. The CDR3 is CASSPGTANSYEQYF. The CDR3 DNA reads as TGTGCCAGCAGCCCCGGGACAGCAAACTCCTACGAGCAGTACTTC.

About this clone: The junction shows a germline mismatch at one end, possibly a read error. The same CDR3 also results from other DNA sequences found in this sample. The chain carries TRBV4-2 and TRBJ1-6, with D unclear. Germline V CDR1 and CDR2: LGHNA, YNFKEQ. This CDR3 is built from 14 residues. The CDR3 coding sequence is TGTGCCAGCAGCCAATCGGGGAAGAATTCCCCCCTCCACTTT. Its translation is CASSQSGKNSPLHF.

The chain uses TRBV14 and TRBJ2-5, with D unclear. The DNA matches TRBJ2-7 better at its end, which makes the J call doubtful. Germline V lookup: CDR1 SGHDN, CDR2 FVKESK. The CDR3 consists of 14 residues. CDR3 DNA sequence: TGTGCCAGCAGCCAACCTGACTTATCCTACGAGCAGTACTTC. Protein product: CASSQPDLSYEQYF.

CDR3 in DNA: TGTGCCAGCAGTTTAAAGACAGGGGGTGAAGCTTTCTTT. Its protein is CASSLKTGGEAFF. The J gene is TRBJ1-1, the V gene TRBV7-9, with 9 nucleotides matching TRBD1. The CDR3 is 13 amino acids. Germline trimming cut 6 bases from V and 7 bases from J; bases unmatched to any gene: 6. Germline V gene data show CDR1 as SEHNR and CDR2 as FQNEAQ (reference sequence). The full variable domain, with the rest looked up from reference TRBV7-9 and TRBJ1-1, is DTGVSQNPRHKITKRGQNVTFRCDPISEHNRLYWYRQTLGQGPEFLTYFQNEAQLEKSRLLSDRFSAERPKGSFSTLEIQRTEQGDSAMYLCASSLKTGGEAFFGQGTRLTVV.

The CDR3 here is CASSQETSGGADTQYF. Here the CDR3 DNA reads TGTGCCAGCAGCCAAGAGACTAGCGGGGGGGCAGATACGCAGTATTTT. The chain recombines TRBV4-2 with TRBJ2-3; 14 bases map to TRBD2. CDR1 LGHNA and CDR2 YNFKEQ come from the germline V gene. After removal of 0 bases from V and 4 bases from J, the junction contained 0 bases not matched to a gene. The CDR3 spans 16 residues.

The V gene is TRBV7-6, the J gene TRBJ2-7, with 9 bases lining up with TRBD2. The CDR3 has 17 residues. V was clipped by 2 bases and J by 2 bases; unmatched bases: 10. The germline V gene encodes CDR1 SGHVS and CDR2 FNYEAQ. The CDR3 DNA follows: TGTGCCAGCAGCTTATTAGAATCTAGCGGGGCGGCCTACGAGCAGTACTTC. It specifies CASSLLESSGAAYEQYF.